The entry below gives a single T cell receptor (beta chain) sequence along with its context. The antigen remains undetermined. The entry originates in a study of blood T cells in healthy people across ages. Then a second PCR, running roughly 7 to 11 cycles, was carried out with a sample-barcoded 5' primer and a J-beta primer mix. TCRdb passed the 5' RACE reads through MiXCR, listing each CDR3 protein once. The table lists about 630,000 distinct CDR3 sequences, 20% to 25% of them singletons. Unmatched junction bases numbered 12, after V lost 5 bases and J lost 7 bases. This CDR3 contains 15 residues. General study results and limits: There was no known CMV status for donors, so expanded clonotype changes were possibly confounded. Roughly linearly, TCR beta diversity per million T cells fell as age increased. Across samples, TCR beta diversity tracked strongly with naive T cell percentage.

Specimen: blood. The V and J genes are TRBV12-3 or TRBV12-4 and TRBJ1-2, with 8 bases matching TRBD1. The receptor was derived from a man aged 65-85 years in good health. Here the CDR3 DNA reads TGTGCCAGCAGTGGCCCGCGGACAGGGAGCGGTGGCTACACCTTC. Translated, it gives CASSGPRTGSGGYTF.